Following are 21 T cell receptor beta chains from one sample sequenced in a study of blood T cell repertoires in COVID-19. TCRdb's copy holds only in-frame clones and misses some; the assay was immunoSEQ multiplex PCR. In the table there are 430,000 or so clones, 70% to 90% of which are singletons. The sequenced material came from PBMCs or T cells enriched from blood (not recorded which). These receptors all come from a woman in her forties who had recovered from COVID-19.

V usage is TRBV10-1 and J usage is TRBJ2-3, with a weak D call TRBD1 (6 bases). V was shortened by 6 bases and J by 2 bases, with 9 bases between the two germline ends. Germline assignment: CDR1 WNHNN and CDR2 SYGVQD (reference sequence). The CDR3 spans 13 residues. The CDR3 is CASRDSYTDTQYF. The CDR3 nucleotides read TGCGCCAGCAGGGACAGCTACACAGATACGCAGTATTTT.

This chain connects TRBV9 to TRBJ2-5, with no clear D. Trimming cost V 0 bases and J 2 bases, with 8 bases left between them. The CDR3 has 14 residues. CDR1 and CDR2 from the germline V gene are SGDLS and YYNGEE. CDR3 bases: TGTGCCAGCAGCGTAGGAGCTGAACAAGAGACCCAGTACTTC. It encodes CASSVGAEQETQYF.

The V and J genes are TRBV12-3 or TRBV12-4 and TRBJ1-1; D is unclear. V shed 3 bases and J shed 3 bases, with 8 bases lying between them. There are 13 residues in the CDR3. CDR3 protein: CASSLTKDTEAFF. In nucleotides, the CDR3 is TGTGCCAGCAGTTTGACAAAGGACACTGAAGCTTTCTTT.

The chain employs TRBV5-1 and TRBJ1-1; no definite D call. With 1 base removed from V and 3 bases from J, the gap between germline ends came to 7 bases. This CDR3 region has 13 residues. The germline V gene has CDR1 SGHRS and CDR2 YFSETQ. As DNA, the CDR3 is TGCGCCAGCAGCTTGAGCCGGGACACTGAAGCTTTCTTT. This sequence encodes CASSLSRDTEAFF.

The chain is built from TRBV7-9 and TRBJ2-7; 8 bases align to TRBD1. CDR3 size: 13 residues. V lost 2 bases to trimming and J lost 3 bases; unmatched junction nucleotides: 0. Germline values: CDR1 SEHNR, CDR2 FQNEAQ (reference sequence). This CDR3 reads CASSLTGGYEQYF. CDR3 bases: TGTGCCAGCAGCTTAACAGGGGGCTACGAGCAGTACTTC.

In DNA, the CDR3 is TGCAGCGTGGGGGACAGGACCACCTCCTATGGCTACACCTTC. It is translated as CSVGDRTTSYGYTF. V gene TRBV29-1 combines with J gene TRBJ1-2; TRBD1 aligns across 8 bases. With 6 bases clipped from V and 4 bases from J, the junction kept 10 bases outside the gene matches. The CDR3 contains 14 residues. Germline values: CDR1 SQVTM, CDR2 ANQGSEA.

The rearrangement links TRBV24-1 to TRBJ2-1, with 13 bases fitting TRBD2. The CDR3 contains 13 residues. V was pared by 4 bases and J by 16 bases, with 6 bases of the junction left unmatched. Germline assignment: CDR1 KGHDR and CDR2 SFDVKD. CDR3: CATSDPGLAGSFF. DNA of the CDR3: TGTGCCACCAGTGACCCGGGACTAGCGGGATCCTTCTTC.

CDR3 residues: CARTSGGYNEQFF. CDR3 nucleotide sequence: TGTGCCAGGACTAGCGGAGGCTACAATGAGCAGTTCTTC. The chain links TRBV2 to TRBJ2-1; TRBD2 agrees at 9 bases. After removal of 9 bases from V and 3 bases from J, the junction contained 3 bases not matched to a gene. In germline, CDR1 is SNHLY, CDR2 FYNNEI. The CDR3 is 13 amino acids.

J is TRBJ2-1 and V is TRBV18; D might be TRBD2 (5 bases). The CDR3 loop spans 15 amino acids. V was shortened by 2 bases and J by 0 bases, with 8 bases between the two germline ends. Germline V gene lookup returns CDR1 KGHSH and CDR2 LQKENI. The CDR3 sequence is CASSPVAGSYNEQFF. The CDR3 bases are TGTGCCAGCTCACCAGTCGCGGGCTCCTACAATGAGCAGTTCTTC.

The gene calls are TRBV7-8 and TRBJ2-5, with 12 nucleotides matching TRBD2. V shed 1 base and J 3 bases; nucleotides not matched to a gene: 3. The CDR3 loop spans 16 amino acids. CDR1 is SGHVS and CDR2 is FQNEAQ in the germline V gene. The CDR3 DNA reads as TGTGCCAGCAGCTTAGGGTCTAGCGGGAGGGAAGAGACCCAGTACTTC. Its protein product is CASSLGSSGREETQYF.

The gene calls are TRBV6-5 and TRBJ2-5, with 11 bases fitting TRBD2. With V trimmed by 9 bases and J by 5 bases, 8 bases remained unmatched. CDR3 length: 14 residues. Germline loops: CDR1 MNHEY, CDR2 SVGAGI. CDR3 in amino acids: CASLAGGDSETQYF. CDR3 nucleotide sequence: TGTGCCAGTTTAGCGGGAGGGGACTCGGAGACCCAGTACTTC.

The rearrangement uses TRBV12-3 or TRBV12-4 and TRBJ1-2; D may be TRBD1 (6 bases). V was trimmed by 5 bases and J by 4 bases, leaving 8 bases between them. The CDR3 is made up of 12 amino acids. The CDR3: CASSRTVYGYTF. As DNA, the CDR3 is TGTGCCAGCAGTCGGACAGTCTATGGCTACACCTTC.

The chain couples TRBV6-5 to TRBJ2-1, with 13 bases that match TRBD2. CDR1 MNHEY and CDR2 SVGAGI come from the germline V gene. The V and J ends lost 6 bases and 6 bases, in that order; junction bases with no gene match: 5. The CDR3 totals 15 residues. This CDR3 is CASSRTSGSLNEQFF. The CDR3 nucleotides read TGTGCCAGCAGCCGGACTAGCGGGAGCCTCAATGAGCAGTTCTTC.

The chain carries TRBV6-6 and TRBJ2-7, with TRBD2 matching over 10 bases. The V gene end was trimmed by 5 bases and the J gene end by 2 bases; junction bases not matched to a gene: 6. In germline, CDR1 is MNHNY, CDR2 SVGAGI (reference sequence). The CDR3 sequence is 15 residues long. The CDR3 is CASSTKREGTYEQYF. The CDR3 DNA reads TGTGCCAGCAGTACAAAGCGGGAGGGTACCTACGAGCAGTACTTC.

J is TRBJ1-1 and V is TRBV3-1 (or the pseudogene TRBV3-2); weak D call: TRBD1 (6 bases). This CDR3 is 15 amino acids long. Trimming shortened V by 0 bases and J by 4 bases, and 12 bases separated the two germline ends. Germline V gene lookup returns CDR1 LGHDT and CDR2 YNNKEL (reference sequence). The CDR3 spells CASSQELRGSTEAFF. The CDR3 DNA reads TGTGCCAGCAGCCAAGAGCTAAGGGGGAGCACTGAAGCTTTCTTT.

This chain joins TRBV6-2 or TRBV6-3 and TRBJ1-2; the D is unclear. There are 15 residues in the CDR3. With 4 bases removed from V and 4 bases from J, the gap between germline ends came to 16 bases. The germline V gene encodes CDR1 MNHEY and CDR2 SVGEGT. The CDR3 protein is CASSFNPDGGYGYTF. In DNA form, the CDR3 reads TGTGCCAGCAGTTTTAACCCGGATGGAGGCTATGGCTACACCTTC.

The chain uses TRBV5-4 and TRBJ2-1, with D possibly matching TRBD2 (5 bases). The CDR3 extends over 16 amino acids. Germline values: CDR1 SGHNT, CDR2 YYREEE (reference sequence). With 4 bases removed from V and 0 bases from J, the gap between germline ends came to 14 bases. CDR3 coding DNA: TGTGCCAGCAGCGCCACTAGTCCGAGCTCCTACAATGAGCAGTTCTTC. Encoded protein: CASSATSPSSYNEQFF. The full variable domain, rest sourced from reference TRBV5-4 and TRBJ2-1, is ETGVTQSPTHLIKTRGQQVTLRCSSQSGHNTVSWYQQALGQGPQFIFQYYREEENGRGNFPPRFSGLQFPNYSSELNVNALELDDSALYLCASSATSPSSYNEQFFGPGTRLTVL.

The chain carries TRBV28 and TRBJ1-4; 7 bases agree with TRBD1. The CDR3 covers 14 residues. Germline V gene lookup returns CDR1 MDHEN and CDR2 SYDVKM. V was clipped by 5 bases and J by 6 bases; unmatched bases: 6. This chain's CDR3 is CASSAGQRDEKLFF. The CDR3 nucleotides read TGTGCCAGCAGTGCGGGACAGCGAGATGAAAAACTGTTTTTT. Filled out from reference TRBV28 and TRBJ1-4, the complete variable domain reads DVKVTQSSRYLVKRTGEKVFLECVQDMDHENMFWYRQDPGLGLRLIYFSYDVKMKEKGDIPEGYSVSREKKERFSLILESASTNQTSMYLCASSAGQRDEKLFFGSGTQLSVL.

The V call is TRBV15, the J call TRBJ1-3; 12 bases map to TRBD1. The CDR3 length is 17 residues. V dropped 3 bases and J dropped 1; count of bases not matched to a gene: 4. Germline CDR1 and CDR2: LNHNV and YYDKDF (reference sequence). This CDR3 reads CATSSPGQGASGNTIYF. The DNA for the CDR3 is TGTGCCACCAGCAGTCCGGGACAGGGGGCTTCTGGAAACACCATATATTTT. The full variable domain, rest sourced from reference TRBV15 and TRBJ1-3, is DAMVIQNPRYQVTQFGKPVTLSCSQTLNHNVMYWYQQKSSQAPKLLFHYYDKDFNNEADTPDNFQSRRPNTSFCFLDIRSPGLGDTAMYLCATSSPGQGASGNTIYFGEGSWLTVV.

This clone was seen a single time. The rearrangement uses TRBV7-9 and TRBJ1-5, with D possibly matching TRBD1 (6 bases). Between the trimmed V and J ends, which lost 8 bases and 3 bases, there was a span of 23 bases. The germline V gene encodes CDR1 SEHNR and CDR2 FQNEAQ (reference sequence). The CDR3 totals 17 residues. The CDR3 nucleotides read TGTGCCAGCGAAGGACGGGAGGGGGACACATTCAATCAGCCCCAGCATTTT. Protein product: CASEGREGDTFNQPQHF.

The gene calls are TRBV3-1 (or the pseudogene TRBV3-2) and TRBJ2-5, with 8 nucleotides matching TRBD2. The CDR3 is 15 residues long. Germline V CDR1 and CDR2: LGHDT, YNNKEL (reference sequence). The J segment lost 9 bases and the V segment lost 0 bases, leaving 9 bases of the junction unmatched. CDR3 nucleotides: TGTGCCAGCAGCCAAGATTCGGGAGGGGAGGGGGCCCAGTACTTC. The encoded protein is CASSQDSGGEGAQYF.